A selection of T cell receptor beta chains follows, all from one sample in a study of shared clonotypes between healthy human individuals. The repertoire was sequenced with immunoSEQ multiplex PCR; TCRdb's copy has only in-frame clones and lacks some. The sample contains millions of clones, more than 80% of which appear only once. Sequencing was done on a sample of naive CD4+ T cells sorted from blood. The receptors were gathered from a man aged 18 to 29 in good health. The CDR3 runs from the conserved cysteine through the conserved F or W. D genes are given only for firm matches. The size of a clone is reported for some rows only, either as once, few or many, or as a class for expanded clones.

V gene	clone size	D gene	J gene	CDR3 DNA	CDR3 protein
TRBV18	NA	NA	TRBJ1-2	TGTGCCAGCTCACCAGGCGTGAACTATGGCTACACCTTC	CASSPGVNYGYTF
TRBV6-7	NA	NA	TRBJ1-1	TGTGCCAGCAGGACCGCAGGGCTTCTAAGGGGCACTGAAGCTTTCTTT	CASRTAGLLRGTEAFF
TRBV7-9	NA	NA	TRBJ1-4	TGTGCCAGCAGCTCCTTTACCGGGCGCGTGGGGACAACTAATGAAAAACTGTTTTTT	CASSSFTGRVGTTNEKLFF
TRBV10-3	NA	NA	TRBJ2-3	TGTGCCATCAATCGGGGTTCTAGCACAGATACGCAGTATTTT	CAINRGSSTDTQYF
TRBV4-1	NA	TRBD1	TRBJ2-1	TGCGCCAGCAGCCGTATTCCGGGACAGGAGACCCGGGGGGAGCAGTTCTTC	CASSRIPGQETRGEQFF
TRBV4-2	NA	NA	TRBJ2-5	TGTGCCAGCAGCCAAGATCTCTCAGCGGCCCCCGCGCCAGAGACCCAGTACTTC	CASSQDLSAAPAPETQYF
TRBV27	once	NA	TRBJ1-1	TGTGCCAGCAGTTACCTGGGTGAAGCTTTCTTT	CASSYLGEAFF
TRBV18	NA	NA	TRBJ2-2	TGTGCCAGCTCACCACCGTCCAGGGCGAACACCGGGGAGCTGTTTTTT	CASSPPSRANTGELFF
TRBV6-5	NA	NA	TRBJ2-1	TGTGCCAGCAGTGCTAGCGCGTACAATGAGCAGTTCTTC	CASSASAYNEQFF
TRBV19	once	NA	TRBJ1-4	TGTGCCAGTAGCACCTCAGGGGCTGAAAAACTGTTTTTT	CASSTSGAEKLFF
TRBV19	NA	NA	TRBJ1-5	TGTGCCAGTAGTCAGGGAATGGGTCAGCCCCAGCATTTT	CASSQGMGQPQHF
TRBV5-1	NA	NA	TRBJ2-3	TGCGCCAGCAGCTCGCAACCGACAGGGAGGACAGATACGCAGTATTTT	CASSSQPTGRTDTQYF
TRBV4-1	NA	NA	TRBJ1-5	TGCGCCAGCAGCCAAGATTATTGGGGGAGCGGCAATCAGCCCCAGCATTTT	CASSQDYWGSGNQPQHF
TRBV4-1	NA	NA	TRBJ2-3	TGCGCCAGCAGCCAAGATAGGGGCGCAGTGGATACGCAGTATTTT	CASSQDRGAVDTQYF
TRBV28	NA	TRBD1	TRBJ2-3	TGTGCCACCAGGGACAGGGGTAGAGGAGATACGCAGTATTTT	CATRDRGRGDTQYF
TRBV13	NA	NA	TRBJ2-3	TGTGCCAGCAGCTTCCCGGGGGCCTCCACAGATACGCAGTATTTT	CASSFPGASTDTQYF
TRBV11-2	NA	NA	TRBJ2-7	TGTGCCAGCAGCTTTAGTTACGTCTCCTACGAGCAGTACTTC	CASSFSYVSYEQYF
TRBV9	NA	NA	TRBJ1-6	TGTGCCAGCAGCGTGGGGGGGGGCTTTACGGATTCACCCCTCCACTTT	CASSVGGGFTDSPLHF
TRBV6-5	NA	NA	TRBJ1-1	TGTGCCAGCAGTTACTCGAGAACGGAAGCTTTCTTT	CASSYSRTEAFF
TRBV19	NA	TRBD2	TRBJ2-1	TGTGCCAGTAGTATTAGCGGGGGGGTTTCCTACAATGAGCAGTTCTTC	CASSISGGVSYNEQFF
TRBV6-1	NA	TRBD1	TRBJ1-5	TGTGCCCTCTTCCGGGACAGACTTAATCAGCCCCAGCATTTT	CALFRDRLNQPQHF
TRBV19	NA	NA	TRBJ1-5	TGTGCCAGTACCCCCCAGACGGGCAATCAGCCCCAGCATTTT	CASTPQTGNQPQHF
TRBV5-4	NA	NA	TRBJ1-3	TGTGCCAGCAGCTTGGGCGGGAGCTCTGGAAACACCATATATTTT	CASSLGGSSGNTIYF
TRBV30	NA	NA	TRBJ1-1	TGTGCCTGGAGTGTACGACTTGGCACTGAAGCTTTCTTT	CAWSVRLGTEAFF
TRBV5-1	NA	NA	TRBJ2-2	TGCGCCAGCAGCTTGATTCCCACCGGGGAGCTGTTTTTT	CASSLIPTGELFF
TRBV4-3	NA	NA	TRBJ1-1	TGCGCCAGCAGCCAAGGAAGTAAGGGGCACACTGAAGCTTTCTTT	CASSQGSKGHTEAFF
TRBV7-9	NA	NA	TRBJ2-1	TGTGCCAGCAGCGTCAGGGATACCTACAATGAGCAGTTCTTC	CASSVRDTYNEQFF